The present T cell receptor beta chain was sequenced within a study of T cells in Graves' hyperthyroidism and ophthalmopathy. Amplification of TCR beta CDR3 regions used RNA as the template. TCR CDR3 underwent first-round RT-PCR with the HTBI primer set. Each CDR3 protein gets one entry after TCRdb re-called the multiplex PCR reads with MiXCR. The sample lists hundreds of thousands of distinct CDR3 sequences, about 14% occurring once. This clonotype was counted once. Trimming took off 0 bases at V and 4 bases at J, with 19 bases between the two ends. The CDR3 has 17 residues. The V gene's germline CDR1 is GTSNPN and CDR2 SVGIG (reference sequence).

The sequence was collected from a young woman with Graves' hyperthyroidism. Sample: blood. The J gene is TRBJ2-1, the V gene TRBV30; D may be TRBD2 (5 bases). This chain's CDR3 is CAWSVLGKATTYNEQFF. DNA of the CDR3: TGTGCCTGGAGTGTACTGGGGAAAGCGACTACTTACAATGAGCAGTTCTTC.